A selection of T cell receptor beta chains follows, all from one sample in a study of blood T cell repertoires in COVID-19. The protocol was immunoSEQ multiplex PCR, while the TCRdb copy is restricted to in-frame clones and leaves out a portion. The sample includes around 140,000 clones, approximately 80% of them seen just once. The sequenced sample was peripheral blood. The receptors originated from a woman in her sixties or seventies with active or convalescent COVID-19. Both conserved end residues are part of each CDR3. The order of the fields is CDR3 DNA, CDR3 protein, D gene, clone size, J gene, V gene. A D gene is named only where the DNA matches it firmly. Rows may omit the clone size; those that give it use once, few, many or a size class.

TGTGCCAGCAGGGGAGGGCGGGGCACAGATACGCAGTATTTT CASRGGRGTDTQYF TRBD2 NA TRBJ2-3 TRBV6-5
TGTGCCAGCAGCGTAGCGGTTAGCGGGGCATTTAGCTCCTACAATGAGCAGTTCTTC CASSVAVSGAFSSYNEQFF TRBD2 NA TRBJ2-1 TRBV9
TGTGCCAGCACTCAGACCGGGACTAGCGGGAACGAGCAGTACTTC CASTQTGTSGNEQYF TRBD2 once TRBJ2-7 TRBV6-5
TGTGCCAGCCGGGGTAGCAATCAGCCCCAGCATTTT CASRGSNQPQHF NA once TRBJ1-5 TRBV28
TGCAGCGTGAGGGAGGCCAACAGAGAGACCCAGTACTTC CSVREANRETQYF NA NA TRBJ2-5 TRBV29-1
TGTGCCAGCAGAGTAGGGACTAACTCTGGGGCCAACGTCCTGACTTTC CASRVGTNSGANVLTF TRBD2 NA TRBJ2-6 TRBV28
TGTGCCAGCAACCCGGGGGCAGGGGGCAACTATGGCTACACCTTC CASNPGAGGNYGYTF TRBD1 NA TRBJ1-2 TRBV9
TGTGCCAGCAGCGAGCCGGACAGGGGGAACATTCAGTACTTC CASSEPDRGNIQYF TRBD1 few TRBJ2-4 TRBV6-5
TGTGCCAGCAGCCCTACTTCCGGGACAGTAAACTATGGCTACACCTTC CASSPTSGTVNYGYTF TRBD1 NA TRBJ1-2 TRBV7-2
TGTGCCAGCACCCTATGGGCGGGAGGCAGTCAGGAGCAGTACTTC CASTLWAGGSQEQYF TRBD2 NA TRBJ2-7 TRBV5-4
TGTGCCAGCAGTCTGGGACACCATAGCAATCAGCCCCAGCATTTT CASSLGHHSNQPQHF NA NA TRBJ1-5 TRBV2
TGTGCCAGCAGCTTAGGATCGCAACAGGGGAGACCTAACTATGGCTACACCTTC CASSLGSQQGRPNYGYTF TRBD1 NA TRBJ1-2 TRBV7-2
TGTGCCAGCAGCAATAGGGCTAGCGGGCTGTACAATGAGCAGTTCTTC CASSNRASGLYNEQFF NA few TRBJ2-1 TRBV21-1
TGTGCCAGCAGTTTACTAGCTAGTGAGCAGTTCTTC CASSLLASEQFF NA NA TRBJ2-1 TRBV28
TGTGCCAGCAGTCCCTGGAGTAATCCTGAAGCTTTCTTT CASSPWSNPEAFF NA NA TRBJ1-1 TRBV28
TGTGCCAGTAGTATATCGGGACTAGCGGCGGCAGATACGCAGTATTTT CASSISGLAAADTQYF TRBD2 NA TRBJ2-3 TRBV19
TGCGCCAGCAGCTCCCCTAACTATGGTTTGAATGAGCAGTTCTTC CASSSPNYGLNEQFF NA few TRBJ2-1 TRBV4-1
TGTGCCAGCAGCTTCACCGGACAGCCGGAGAACACCATATATTTT CASSFTGQPENTIYF NA NA TRBJ1-3 TRBV7-2
TGTGCCAGCAGCCAAGGGCTCGGAGCGGATACGCAGTATTTT CASSQGLGADTQYF NA NA TRBJ2-3 TRBV3-1/TRBV3-2
TGTGCCAGCAGTACGACTTCCCCCTTACCCTACGAGCAGTACTTC CASSTTSPLPYEQYF NA NA TRBJ2-7 TRBV28
TGCGCCAGCAACCCCGGACAGGGGGGCACCGGGGAGCTGTTTTTT CASNPGQGGTGELFF TRBD1 NA TRBJ2-2 TRBV5-1
TGTGCCATCAGTGAAGACACGTCTGGCACAGATACGCAGTATTTT CAISEDTSGTDTQYF NA NA TRBJ2-3 TRBV10-3
TGTGCCTGGAGTGTACTTGGAAACACCATATATTTT CAWSVLGNTIYF NA once TRBJ1-3 TRBV30
TGTGCCAGCTCACCAATAGGGGGAACTGAAGCTTTCTTT CASSPIGGTEAFF NA NA TRBJ1-1 TRBV18
TGTGCCAGTACCAAAGGCCTAGCTTACACCGGGGAGCTGTTTTTT CASTKGLAYTGELFF NA NA TRBJ2-2 TRBV19
TGTGCCAGCAGCTTAGGAGTTCAAGAGACCCAGTACTTC CASSLGVQETQYF NA NA TRBJ2-5 TRBV28
TGTGCCAGCAGGGACAGGGTCTCCTACAATGAGCAGTTCTTC CASRDRVSYNEQFF TRBD1 NA TRBJ2-1 TRBV2
TGTGCCAGCAGCCAACAGTCGACTAATGAAAAACTGTTTTTT CASSQQSTNEKLFF NA NA TRBJ1-4 TRBV4-2
TGTGCTGTTACGGGGGGGACAGGGGTCAACACCGGGGAGCTGTTTTTT CAVTGGTGVNTGELFF TRBD1 once TRBJ2-2 TRBV19
TGTGCCAGCTCACCAGACAGGGGAGGCAATCAGCCCCAGCATTTT CASSPDRGGNQPQHF TRBD1 NA TRBJ1-5 TRBV18
TGTGCCAGCAGTTCTCTGGGACTAGCGGGAGGGCCAAACACCGGGGAGCTGTTTTTT CASSSLGLAGGPNTGELFF TRBD2 NA TRBJ2-2 TRBV2
TGTGCCACCAGTGATTCGCAGGGCACAGATACGCAGTATTTT CATSDSQGTDTQYF NA NA TRBJ2-3 TRBV24-1
TGTGCCAGCGTCAGTCAGGGGTCTTACTCTGGGGCCAACGTCCTGACTTTC CASVSQGSYSGANVLTF NA NA TRBJ2-6 TRBV5-4
TGTGCCACCAGTGATAACAAGCGGGGAGGATACTCTGGGGACAATGAGCAGTTCTTC CATSDNKRGGYSGDNEQFF TRBD2 once TRBJ2-1 TRBV24-1
TGTGCCAGCAGCCTCCGAGGGGGCGGCTATCGGGGCACAGATACGCAGTATTTT CASSLRGGGYRGTDTQYF TRBD1 few TRBJ2-3 TRBV3-1/TRBV3-2
TGCGCCAGCAGCCAAGAGGTCCCGGGACTGGGGACCTACAATGAGCAGTTCTTC CASSQEVPGLGTYNEQFF NA NA TRBJ2-1 TRBV4-3
TGTGCCTGGAGCCGGGACAGGGAATCACCCCTCCACTTT CAWSRDRESPLHF TRBD1 NA TRBJ1-6 TRBV30
TGTGCCTGGAGTGCGGGCAGGGTAAATCAGCCCCAGCATTTT CAWSAGRVNQPQHF NA few TRBJ1-5 TRBV30